This is a list of T cell receptor beta chains from one sample in a study of T cell responses to AZD1222 COVID-19 vaccine. The repertoire was sequenced with immunoSEQ multiplex PCR; TCRdb's copy has only in-frame clones and lacks some. The sample holds approximately 200,000 clones, more than 85% seen once. This specimen was peripheral blood, taken 28 days after the second AZD1222 dose. The receptors were gathered from an adult who received the AZD1222 COVID-19 vaccine. CDR3s include the opening cysteine and the closing phenylalanine or tryptophan. D genes are given only for firm matches. Only part of the rows carry a size: once, few, many, or a class if the clone is expanded.

clone_size d_call j_call v_call cdr3_nt cdr3_aa
NA TRBD1 TRBJ2-7 TRBV28 TGTGCCAGCAGCCTAATCGACAGGGTCTACGAGCAGTACTTC CASSLIDRVYEQYF
NA NA TRBJ1-4 TRBV27 TGTGCCAGCAGTCTATTGCTCCCGCGGGGGGGGACTAATGAAAAACTGTTTTTT CASSLLLPRGGTNEKLFF
NA NA TRBJ2-3 TRBV28 TGTGCCAGCAGCCCCCCGGGTCGAGGGACAGATACGCAGTATTTT CASSPPGRGTDTQYF
NA NA TRBJ2-2 TRBV6-5 TGTGCCAGCAGTCAACAGGGTTTTTCCGGGGAGCTGTTTTTT CASSQQGFSGELFF
NA TRBD1 TRBJ2-5 TRBV18 TGTGCCAGCTCATTTCTACCCGGGACAGGGGGCTTGGAGACCCAGTACTTC CASSFLPGTGGLETQYF
NA TRBD1 TRBJ1-3 TRBV28 TGTGCCAGCAGTTTGACAGGGGTTAACGGAAACACCATATATTTT CASSLTGVNGNTIYF
once NA TRBJ2-1 TRBV1 TGCACCAGGCGGCTCTCCCCCTCCTACAATGAGCAGTTCTTC CTRRLSPSYNEQFF
NA NA TRBJ1-1 TRBV18 TGTGCCAGCTCAGAGCAGGGCACTGAAGCTTTCTTT CASSEQGTEAFF
few TRBD2 TRBJ2-3 TRBV2 TGTGCCAGCAGTGAAGCGCTCGGGGTAGGGGCGGGAGCACCAGATACGCAGTATTTT CASSEALGVGAGAPDTQYF
NA NA TRBJ2-4 TRBV5-8 TGTGCCAGCAGCTTCGGACACCCGTCGAACATTCAGTACTTC CASSFGHPSNIQYF
NA NA TRBJ1-6 TRBV9 TGTGCCAGCAGCGCCGGACAGACTTATAATTCACCCCTCCACTTT CASSAGQTYNSPLHF
NA NA TRBJ1-3 TRBV3-1/TRBV3-2 TGTGCCAGCAGCCCAGGTGGGGGGACGATCTCTGGAAACACCATATATTTT CASSPGGGTISGNTIYF
NA TRBD2 TRBJ2-2 TRBV18 TGTGCCAGCTCACCGACTAGCGCTAAGCGGGAGCTGTTTTTT CASSPTSAKRELFF
NA NA TRBJ1-2 TRBV7-9 TGTGCCAGCAGCCGCTTGCCGGGTACGCCCGGGGGCTACACCTTC CASSRLPGTPGGYTF
NA TRBD2 TRBJ2-1 TRBV14 TGTGCCAGCAGCCTACTAGCGGGAGGATCGTACAATGAGCAGTTCTTC CASSLLAGGSYNEQFF